This TCR beta chain stems from a study of identical twins. Using its own MiXCR run on the 5' RACE reads, TCRdb lists one record per CDR3 protein. The table lists about 530,000 distinct CDR3 sequences, more than 20% of them singletons. The sample also formed part of further work on yellow fever vaccine responses in identical twins.

This TCR derives from a woman in her late teens or twenties in good health. Sequences were obtained from CD4+ T cells sorted from blood.

DNA of the CDR3: TGCGCCAGCAGCTTCGACCCTAAGTACTATGGCTACACCTTC. Translation gives CASSFDPKYYGYTF. V gene TRBV5-1 combines with J gene TRBJ1-2; no clear D. V was clipped by 2 bases and J by 3 bases, with 11 bases between them. This CDR3 has 14 residues. CDR1 and CDR2 from the germline V gene are SGHRS and YFSETQ.